Below, one T cell receptor beta chain is given with its context. Profiling relied on immunoSEQ multiplex PCR, and the TCRdb table lists in-frame clones only, not all of them. The table lists approximately 440,000 clones, 87% of them singletons, with roughly 0.7% in the top ten. Assignment of participants to cohorts was predicated upon participant-reported clinical history. The entry originates in a study of blood T cell repertoires in COVID-19. Study background: Specimens from acute and convalescent COVID-19 originated in the United States, Italy and Spain. PBMCs, B-cell-depleted T cells, or T cells provided the cDNA or gDNA that made up the material.

The CDR3 covers 12 residues. V gave up 6 bases and J gave up 0 bases, with 9 bases separating them. Germline lookup yields CDR1 SQVTM and CDR2 ANQGSEA. The sequencing sample was made of PBMCs or T cells enriched from blood (not recorded which). The gene calls are TRBV29-1 and TRBJ2-7; D possibly corresponds to TRBD1 (6 bases). This clonotype was sampled from a young woman who had recovered from COVID-19. CDR3 sequence (DNA): TGCAGCGTAACAGGGAGCTCCTACGAGCAGTACTTC. This gives the protein CSVTGSSYEQYF.